Listed below are T cell receptor beta chains from one sample, sequenced in a study of cytomegalovirus exposure and HLA in healthy donors. Clones were sequenced by immunoSEQ multiplex PCR, and TCRdb holds only the in-frame ones, with some missing. The sample contains 90,000 to 120,000 clones, more than 75% of which appear only once. The sequencing sample was made of PBMCs. These receptor sequences come from a man aged 25 to 40 in good health and CMV-seropositive. Both conserved end residues are part of each CDR3. D genes are given only for firm matches. Only part of the rows carry a size: once, few, many, or a class if the clone is expanded.

d_call	v_call	j_call	clone_size	cdr3_aa	cdr3_nt
TRBD1	TRBV7-2	TRBJ2-7	.	CASSPPGQGNYEQYF	TGTGCCAGCAGCCCACCGGGACAGGGAAACTACGAGCAGTACTTC
.	TRBV5-1	TRBJ1-3	.	CASSGDNPGNTIYF	TGCGCCAGCAGCGGGGACAATCCCGGAAACACCATATATTTT
TRBD1	TRBV19	TRBJ1-2	.	CASAVDRGRDYGYTF	TGTGCCAGTGCGGTTGACAGGGGGCGAGACTATGGCTACACCTTC
TRBD1	TRBV29-1	TRBJ2-5	.	CSVGRGQTWIGETQYF	TGCAGCGTTGGACGGGGACAGACCTGGATTGGGGAGACCCAGTACTTC
.	TRBV19	TRBJ1-6	.	CASSTPLNSPLHF	TGTGCCAGTAGTACCCCCTTAAATTCACCCCTCCACTTT
.	TRBV19	TRBJ1-2	once	CASSIVGGQGYGYTF	TGTGCCAGTAGTATAGTGGGGGGGCAGGGCTATGGCTACACCTTC
TRBD1	TRBV19	TRBJ2-7	.	CASSSGQGAYEQYF	TGTGCCAGTAGTTCCGGACAGGGGGCCTACGAGCAGTACTTC
.	TRBV18	TRBJ1-3	once	CASSLEPRGSDTIYF	TGTGCCAGCTCCCTTGAACCCAGAGGATCGGACACCATATATTTT
TRBD1	TRBV5-1	TRBJ1-6	.	CASSLTTGGVFSPLHF	TGCGCCAGCAGCTTAACCACAGGGGGCGTATTCTCACCCCTCCACTTT
.	TRBV5-4	TRBJ2-7	.	CASSLGGKDYEQYF	TGTGCCAGCAGCTTGGGAGGGAAGGACTACGAGCAGTACTTC
.	TRBV5-5	TRBJ2-7	.	CASSLTPYEQYF	TGTGCCAGCAGCTTAACACCCTACGAGCAGTACTTC
.	TRBV30	TRBJ1-1	.	CAWDRNTEAFF	TGTGCCTGGGACAGGAACACTGAAGCTTTCTTT
.	TRBV5-5	TRBJ1-2	.	CASSTGIDYGYTF	TGTGCCAGCAGTACAGGGATAGACTATGGCTACACCTTC
.	TRBV25-1	TRBJ2-7	.	CASSYDSASYEQYF	TGTGCCAGCAGTTACGACTCAGCCTCCTACGAGCAGTACTTC
.	TRBV10-1	TRBJ1-1	few	CASRNRDTGVAFF	TGCGCCAGCAGAAACCGGGACACCGGAGTTGCTTTCTTT
.	TRBV11-2	TRBJ2-1	few	CASTYRAGGGSYNEQFF	TGTGCCAGCACCTATCGGGCCGGGGGTGGCTCCTACAATGAGCAGTTCTTC
.	TRBV28	TRBJ2-7	.	CASLSPGVFESEQYF	TGTGCCAGCCTATCCCCGGGGGTCTTCGAGAGCGAGCAGTACTTC
.	TRBV2	TRBJ1-1	.	CASSLLYSNTEAFF	TGTGCCAGCAGCCTCCTTTACTCGAACACTGAAGCTTTCTTT
.	TRBV27	TRBJ2-2	.	CASSLAGYGELFF	TGTGCCAGCAGTCTCGCGGGGTACGGGGAGCTGTTTTTT
TRBD2	TRBV6-1	TRBJ2-3	.	CASSEQAGVTDTQYF	TGTGCCAGCAGTGAACAGGCGGGGGTCACAGATACGCAGTATTTT
.	TRBV10-1	TRBJ2-2	.	CASSDTNTGELFF	TGCGCCAGCAGTGACACGAACACCGGGGAGCTGTTTTTT
TRBD1	TRBV6-5	TRBJ2-7	.	CASRTGGREQYF	TGTGCCAGCAGGACAGGGGGCCGCGAGCAGTACTTC
.	TRBV11-1	TRBJ2-2	.	CASTPGGRRTGELFF	TGTGCCAGCACCCCTGGGGGGAGGCGCACCGGGGAGCTGTTTTTT
.	TRBV29-1	TRBJ1-2	.	CSVPSGHRTCTF	TGCAGCGTTCCCTCGGGACATCGTACGTGCACCTTC
TRBD1	TRBV4-1	TRBJ1-2	once	CASSPLGGLWGYTF	TGCGCCAGCAGCCCGTTAGGGGGCCTTTGGGGCTACACCTTC
.	TRBV13	TRBJ1-6	.	CASSVGVQGFNSPLHF	TGTGCCAGCAGCGTCGGAGTACAGGGTTTCAATTCACCCCTCCACTTT
TRBD1	TRBV29-1	TRBJ1-4	.	CSASKGTGSEKLFF	TGCAGCGCATCTAAGGGGACAGGGAGTGAAAAACTGTTTTTT
TRBD1	TRBV5-1	TRBJ2-3	.	CASSLGQGGTDTQYF	TGCGCCAGCAGCTTAGGACAGGGAGGCACAGATACGCAGTATTTT
TRBD1	TRBV7-9	TRBJ1-1	.	CSSSHLTLRQGASVEAFF	TGTTCCAGCAGCCACCTAACTCTTAGACAGGGGGCGTCCGTTGAAGCTTTCTTT
TRBD1	TRBV7-9	TRBJ1-3	few	CASSLLTGGRNTIYF	TGTGCCAGCAGCCTCTTGACAGGGGGTAGAAACACCATATATTTT
TRBD1	TRBV29-1	TRBJ1-2	.	CSVEERQGGGYTF	TGCAGCGTTGAAGAGCGACAGGGTGGCGGCTACACCTTC
TRBD2	TRBV7-2	TRBJ2-5	.	CASSPAGLLETQYF	TGTGCCAGCAGCCCAGCGGGGTTGTTGGAGACCCAGTACTTC
TRBD1	TRBV10-3	TRBJ2-2	.	CAISDEGAQNTGELFF	TGTGCCATCAGTGACGAGGGGGCCCAGAACACCGGGGAGCTGTTTTTT
TRBD1	TRBV6-1	TRBJ1-1	few	CASRGDRVYDTEAFF	TGTGCCAGCAGGGGGGACAGGGTTTACGACACTGAAGCTTTCTTT
.	TRBV20-1	TRBJ1-2	.	CSADLLGGYTF	TGCAGTGCTGATCTCCTCGGGGGCTACACCTTC
TRBD1	TRBV6-5	TRBJ1-3	.	CASSRTGAGNTIYF	TGTGCCAGCAGTAGGACAGGGGCTGGAAACACCATATATTTT
TRBD1	TRBV6-5	TRBJ2-7	few	CASSLTGGESYEQYF	TGTGCCAGCAGTTTAACAGGGGGCGAATCCTACGAGCAGTACTTC
.	TRBV11-3	TRBJ1-1	.	CASSLGLTEAFF	TGTGCCAGCAGCTTAGGACTCACTGAAGCTTTCTTT
.	TRBV28	TRBJ1-2	.	CASSSGQTYGYTF	TGTGCCAGCAGTTCTGGACAGACCTATGGCTACACCTTC
TRBD1	TRBV6-5	TRBJ1-4	.	CASSRQGATNEKLFF	TGTGCCAGCTCTAGACAGGGTGCAACTAATGAAAAACTGTTTTTT
.	TRBV9	TRBJ1-1	.	CASYPLLDWNTEAFF	TGTGCCAGTTACCCCCTCCTCGACTGGAACACTGAAGCTTTCTTT
.	TRBV5-1	TRBJ1-2	.	CASSSREGYGYTF	TGCGCCAGCAGTTCCAGGGAGGGCTATGGCTACACCTTC
TRBD2	TRBV11-2	TRBJ2-1	once	CASSWRGGSLNEQFF	TGTGCCAGCAGTTGGCGGGGGGGCTCGTTGAATGAGCAGTTCTTC
TRBD1	TRBV6-6	TRBJ1-3	.	CASTSTGAGNTIYF	TGTGCCAGCACCTCGACAGGGGCTGGAAACACCATATATTTT
TRBD1	TRBV5-1	TRBJ2-7	.	CASSHHDRAGEQYF	TGCGCCAGCAGCCACCACGACAGGGCCGGCGAGCAGTACTTC
.	TRBV5-1	TRBJ1-1	.	CASSWGTSSTEAFF	TGCGCCAGCAGCTGGGGGACAAGTTCCACTGAAGCTTTCTTT
.	TRBV6-4	TRBJ2-4	.	CASSGHSQYF	TGTGCCAGCAGTGGACACAGTCAGTACTTC
TRBD1	TRBV19	TRBJ2-1	.	CASSSFRDRGIYNEQFF	TGTGCCAGTAGTTCATTCCGGGACAGGGGTATATACAATGAGCAGTTCTTC
TRBD1	TRBV2	TRBJ2-7	.	CASSRGDGTGAYEQYF	TGTGCCAGCAGTCGCGGAGACGGGACAGGGGCCTACGAGCAGTACTTC
TRBD1	TRBV13	TRBJ1-6	.	CASSSYTGAFGNSPLHF	TGTGCCAGCAGCTCATACACAGGGGCATTCGGTAATTCACCCCTCCACTTT